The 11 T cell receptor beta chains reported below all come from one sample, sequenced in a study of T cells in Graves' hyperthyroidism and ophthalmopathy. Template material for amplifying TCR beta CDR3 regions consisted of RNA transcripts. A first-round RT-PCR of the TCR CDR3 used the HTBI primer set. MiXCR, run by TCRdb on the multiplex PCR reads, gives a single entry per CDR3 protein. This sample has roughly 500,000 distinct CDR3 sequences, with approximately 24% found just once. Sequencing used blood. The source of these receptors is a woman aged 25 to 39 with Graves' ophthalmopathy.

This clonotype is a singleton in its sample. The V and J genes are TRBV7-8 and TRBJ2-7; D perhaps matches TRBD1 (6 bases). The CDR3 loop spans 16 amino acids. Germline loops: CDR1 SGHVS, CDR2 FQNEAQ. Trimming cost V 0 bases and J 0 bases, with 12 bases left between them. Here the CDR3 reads CASSLAGHVGSYEQYF. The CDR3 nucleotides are TGTGCCAGCAGCTTAGCGGGACACGTCGGCTCCTACGAGCAGTACTTC.

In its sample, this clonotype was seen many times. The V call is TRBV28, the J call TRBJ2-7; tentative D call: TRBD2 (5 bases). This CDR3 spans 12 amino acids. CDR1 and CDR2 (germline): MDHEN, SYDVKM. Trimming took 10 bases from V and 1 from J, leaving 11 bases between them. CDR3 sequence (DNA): TGTGCCACCTCACGGGGATCCTACGAGCAGTACTTC. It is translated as CATSRGSYEQYF.

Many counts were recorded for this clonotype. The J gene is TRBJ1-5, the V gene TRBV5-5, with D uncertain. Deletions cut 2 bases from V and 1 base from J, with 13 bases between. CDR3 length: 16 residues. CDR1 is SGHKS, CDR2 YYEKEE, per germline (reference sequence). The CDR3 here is CASSLGYGISNQPQHF. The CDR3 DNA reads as TGTGCCAGCAGCTTAGGGTACGGGATAAGCAATCAGCCCCAGCATTTT.

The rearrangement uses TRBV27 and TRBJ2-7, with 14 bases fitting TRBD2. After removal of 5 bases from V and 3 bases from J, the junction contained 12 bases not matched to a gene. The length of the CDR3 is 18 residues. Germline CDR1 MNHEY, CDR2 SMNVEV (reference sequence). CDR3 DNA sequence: TGTGCCAGCAGTCCGAGGGGACTAGCGGGGGCCCTGTTCTACGAGCAGTACTTC. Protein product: CASSPRGLAGALFYEQYF.

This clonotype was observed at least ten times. This CDR3 is CASSYEQGAGGNTIYF. The CDR3 DNA reads TGTGCCAGCAGTTACGAACAGGGGGCTGGCGGAAACACCATATATTTT. The chain is built from TRBV6-5 and TRBJ1-3; 9 bases line up with TRBD1. The CDR3 sequence is 16 residues long. From germline, CDR1 is MNHEY and CDR2 SVGAGI. The J segment lost 4 bases and the V segment lost 2 bases, leaving 6 bases of the junction unmatched.

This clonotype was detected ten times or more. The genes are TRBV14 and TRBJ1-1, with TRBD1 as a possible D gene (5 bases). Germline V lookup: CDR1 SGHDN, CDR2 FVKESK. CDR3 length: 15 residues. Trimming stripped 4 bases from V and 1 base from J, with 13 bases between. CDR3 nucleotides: TGTGCCAGCAGCCGGCAGGGAGAGGGGAACACTGAAGCTTTCTTT. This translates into CASSRQGEGNTEAFF.

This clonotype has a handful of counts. The CDR3 DNA follows: TGTGCCAGCAGCCAAAGTACGGGGGCGGTTGTAAACATTCAGTACTTC. This encodes CASSQSTGAVVNIQYF. V gene TRBV7-9 combines with J gene TRBJ2-4, with D perhaps matching TRBD1 or TRBD2 (6 bases each). Trimming pared 5 bases from V and 6 bases from J, leaving 20 bases between. CDR1 SEHNR and CDR2 FQNEAQ come from the germline V gene (reference sequence). This CDR3 spans 16 amino acids.

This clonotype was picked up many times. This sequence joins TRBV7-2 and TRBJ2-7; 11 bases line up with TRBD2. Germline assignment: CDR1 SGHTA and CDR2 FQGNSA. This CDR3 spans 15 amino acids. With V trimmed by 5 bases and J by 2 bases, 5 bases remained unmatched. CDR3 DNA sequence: TGTGCCAGCAGCCGGACTAGCGGGCAGCCCTACGAGCAGTACTTC. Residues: CASSRTSGQPYEQYF.

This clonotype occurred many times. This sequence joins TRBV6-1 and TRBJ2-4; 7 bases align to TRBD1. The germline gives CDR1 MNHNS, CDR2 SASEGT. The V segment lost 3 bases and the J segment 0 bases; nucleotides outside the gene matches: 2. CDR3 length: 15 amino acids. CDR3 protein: CASSEDRLAKNIQYF. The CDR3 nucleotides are TGTGCCAGCAGTGAGGACAGGCTAGCCAAAAACATTCAGTACTTC.

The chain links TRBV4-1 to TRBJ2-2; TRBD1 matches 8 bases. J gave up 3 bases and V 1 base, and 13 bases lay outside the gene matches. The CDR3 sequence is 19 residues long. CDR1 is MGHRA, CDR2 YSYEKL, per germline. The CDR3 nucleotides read TGCGCCAGCAGCCAAGGGGGGTTCGGACAGGGATTATACACCGGGGAGCTGTTTTTT. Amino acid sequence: CASSQGGFGQGLYTGELFF.

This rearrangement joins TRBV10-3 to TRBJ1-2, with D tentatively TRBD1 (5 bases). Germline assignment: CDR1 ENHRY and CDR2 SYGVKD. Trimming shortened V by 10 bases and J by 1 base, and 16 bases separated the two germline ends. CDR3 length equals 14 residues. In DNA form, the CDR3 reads TGTGCCACCGGGGACTCGGGTTTTAACTATGGCTACACCTTC. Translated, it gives CATGDSGFNYGYTF.